This T cell receptor beta chain was profiled in a study of graft-versus-host responses after intestinal transplantation. Across the study: All recipients were transplanted with multivisceral, liver-intestinal, or isolated intestinal grafts. Anti-thymocyte globulin induction preceded three to four years of tacrolimus and steroid maintenance in all recipients. Regarding the study as a whole: Circulating GvH clone levels at their peak were associated with HvG declines (early post-transplant).

Upon completion of the reaction, proliferating CFSE-low responders, both CD3+CD4+ and CD3+CD8+, were sorted. Only in-frame clones appear in the TCRdb table, and some are missing; sequencing was by immunoSEQ multiplex PCR. The repertoire holds some 10,000 clones, with approximately 33% as singletons. By its share, this clone is medium-sized. The origin of this receptor is a human patient who was an organ donor for intestinal transplantation. Specimen: alloreactive CD4+ T cells from a mixed lymphocyte reaction culture, collected before transplantation. Regarding subset: CFSE-low proliferating T cells sorted from roughly six-day pre-transplant mixed lymphocyte reaction (GvH or HvG direction).

CDR3 region: CAISESGRGWSYGYTF. The CDR3 DNA reads as TGTGCCATCAGTGAGTCTGGCAGGGGCTGGAGCTATGGCTACACCTTC. The chain carries TRBV10-3 and TRBJ1-2; tentative D call: TRBD1 (6 bases). Per the germline V gene, CDR1 is ENHRY and CDR2 is SYGVKD. The CDR3 sequence is 16 residues long. V was clipped by 0 bases and J by 4 bases, with 15 bases between them.